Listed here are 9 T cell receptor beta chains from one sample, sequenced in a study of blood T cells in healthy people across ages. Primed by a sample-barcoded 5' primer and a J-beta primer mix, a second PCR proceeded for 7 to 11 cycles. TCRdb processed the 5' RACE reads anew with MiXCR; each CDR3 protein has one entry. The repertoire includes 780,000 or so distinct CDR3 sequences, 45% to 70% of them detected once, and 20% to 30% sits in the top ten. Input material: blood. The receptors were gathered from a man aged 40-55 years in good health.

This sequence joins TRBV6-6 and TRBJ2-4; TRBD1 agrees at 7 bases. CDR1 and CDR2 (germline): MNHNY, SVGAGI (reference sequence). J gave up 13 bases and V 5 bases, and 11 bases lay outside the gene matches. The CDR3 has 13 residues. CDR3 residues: CASSGGQNNEQYF. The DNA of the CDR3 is TGTGCCAGCAGTGGGGGACAGAACAATGAGCAGTACTTC.

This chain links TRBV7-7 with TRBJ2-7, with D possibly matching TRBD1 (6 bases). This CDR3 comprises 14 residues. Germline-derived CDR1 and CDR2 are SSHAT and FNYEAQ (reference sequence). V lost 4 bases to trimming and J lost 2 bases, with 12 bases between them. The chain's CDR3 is CASSSSDRPYEQYF. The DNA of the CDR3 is TGTGCCAGCAGCTCGTCGGACAGACCCTACGAGCAGTACTTC.

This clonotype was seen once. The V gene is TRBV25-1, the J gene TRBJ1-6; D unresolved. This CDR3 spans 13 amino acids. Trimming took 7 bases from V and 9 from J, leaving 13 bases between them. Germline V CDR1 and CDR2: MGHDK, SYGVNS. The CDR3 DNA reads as TGTGCCAGCATAGGACCTGGACGTTCACCCCTCCACTTT. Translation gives CASIGPGRSPLHF.

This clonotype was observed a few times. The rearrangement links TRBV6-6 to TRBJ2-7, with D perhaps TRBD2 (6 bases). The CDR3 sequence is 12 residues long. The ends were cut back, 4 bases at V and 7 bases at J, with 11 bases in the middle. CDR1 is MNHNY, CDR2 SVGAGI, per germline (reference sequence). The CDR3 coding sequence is TGTGCCAGCAGTTGGGACTCGAAAGAGCAGTACTTC. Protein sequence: CASSWDSKEQYF.

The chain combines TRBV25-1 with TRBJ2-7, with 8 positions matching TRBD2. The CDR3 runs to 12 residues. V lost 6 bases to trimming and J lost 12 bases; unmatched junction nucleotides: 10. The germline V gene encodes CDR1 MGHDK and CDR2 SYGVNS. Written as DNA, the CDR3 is TGTGCCAGCAGCCCGGGGGGGAAGGGGCTGTACTTC. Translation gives CASSPGGKGLYF.

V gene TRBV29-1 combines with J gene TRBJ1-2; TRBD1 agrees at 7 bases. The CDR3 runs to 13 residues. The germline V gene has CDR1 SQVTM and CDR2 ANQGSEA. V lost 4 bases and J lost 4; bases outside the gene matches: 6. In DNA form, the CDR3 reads TGCAGCGTTGCAGGTTACAGGGGCTATGGCTACACCTTC. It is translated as CSVAGYRGYGYTF.

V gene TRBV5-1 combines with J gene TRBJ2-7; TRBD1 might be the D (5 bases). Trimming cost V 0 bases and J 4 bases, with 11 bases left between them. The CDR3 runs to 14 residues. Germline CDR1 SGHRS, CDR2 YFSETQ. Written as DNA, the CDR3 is TGCGCCAGCAGCTTGGAGGGGAAAAGATACGAGCAGTACTTC. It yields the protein CASSLEGKRYEQYF.

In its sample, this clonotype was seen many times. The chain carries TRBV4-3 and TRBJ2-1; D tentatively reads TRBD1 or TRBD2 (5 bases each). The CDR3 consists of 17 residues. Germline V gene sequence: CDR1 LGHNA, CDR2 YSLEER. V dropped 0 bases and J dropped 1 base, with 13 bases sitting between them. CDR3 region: CASSQDGGGISYNEQFF. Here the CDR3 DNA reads TGCGCCAGCAGCCAAGACGGTGGGGGTATTTCCTACAATGAGCAGTTCTTC.

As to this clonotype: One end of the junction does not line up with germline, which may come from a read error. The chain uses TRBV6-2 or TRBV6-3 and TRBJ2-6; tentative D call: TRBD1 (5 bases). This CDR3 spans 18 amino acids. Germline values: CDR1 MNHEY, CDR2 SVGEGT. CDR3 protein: CSSTLQVPQFSGANVLTF. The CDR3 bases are TGTTCCAGCACCTTACAGGTCCCTCAGTTCTCTGGGGCCAACGTCCTGACTTTC.